This T cell receptor beta chain was identified in a study of cytomegalovirus exposure and HLA in healthy donors (dated by TCRdb to about 2017). Background for the entire study: In an earlier analysis of around 540 of the donors, approximately 300 Gb of sequence data and approximately 100 million unique TCR beta sequences from some 170 million T cells were reported. Roughly 300 gigabases of sequencing data and tens of millions of unique TCR sequences made up an early release that covered some 640 HLA-typed donors. Among the roughly 400 genotyped donors, approximately 82% belonged to the genetic ancestry cluster associated with self-reported Caucasian donors. The study aimed to test whether cataloging public T cell receptors could reveal signatures of past pathogen exposure. The study profiled the T cell repertoires of more than 500 subjects by immunosequencing and related them to cytomegalovirus serostatus. Besides the first cohort of under 700 subjects, a separate validation cohort made up of around 120 different subjects was used. High-throughput TCR immunosequencing, statistical association of individual TCRs with disease status, and machine learning were combined to predict cytomegalovirus infection status. In a later analysis, previously published TCR beta repertoires from 550 to 750 donors were re-analyzed and high-resolution HLA genotyping was added so that TCR occurrence patterns could be studied. Rather than drawing on any new phenotypic data, the later analysis identified candidate immune exposures from TCR beta sequences and the way those sequences occurred across donors. In an earlier analysis of more than 550 of the donors, high-throughput TCR beta sequencing was used to judge whether each TCR beta V gene segment behaved as functional or pseudogenic. Donor age, sex, ethnicity and CMV serostatus were compiled alongside the repertoire data. In a later genetic analysis, genome-wide SNP genotypes for about 65% of the 666 donors were used, and that subset was treated as a discovery cohort. All discovery cohort repertoires had been generated using a single sequencing platform. Class I and class II HLA loci were covered by the typing at four-digit resolution. Typing coverage varied by locus: about 620-640 donors for A, B, C, DRB1 and DQB1; under 550 for DQA1; about 600 for DPA1; fewer than 480 for DPB1. A handful of DR-DQ haplotypes were handled as single units for association and clustering because linkage in the cohort was strong. Among some 400 genotyped donors of the cohort, an average of around 220,000 unique TCR beta nucleotide sequences was sequenced per donor, of which 15% to 20% were non-productive.

Concerning this clone: Its antigen is still unknown. The input lacks base qualities; no much larger clone sits a single base away.

The CDR3 measures 14 amino acids from cysteine to phenylalanine. The retained sequence is limited to the CDR3, 42 bases, with the frame set at the first base. Germline trimming amounts to 8 bases on V and 2 bases on J, with 8 as the count of junction bases outside the gene matches. For CDR1 and CDR2, the germline V gene (reference sequence) lists MNHEY and SMNVEV. In total, 600 or so healthy bone marrow donors made up the cohort. At the time of sampling, every cohort member was nominally healthy, though immune exposures that went unrecorded were likely present. The donor was CMV seronegative and belonged to the group of several hundred seronegative cohort members. Each donor provided a peripheral blood sample, and peripheral blood mononuclear cells were used for TCR beta sequencing. The Qiagen DNeasy Blood Extraction Kit was used to extract genomic DNA from the blood cell samples. Library creation used the immunoSEQ multiplex PCR assay. A mixture of 60 forward primers for TCR Vbeta segments and 13 reverse primers for TCR Jbeta segments was used in the multiplex PCR. The CDR3 region of rearranged TCR beta genes was amplified from genomic DNA with a multiplex PCR assay. Amplified TCR beta libraries were sequenced as 87-base-pair reads on the Illumina HiSeq System. The authors processed their data as follows. In a later analysis, tens of millions of unique TCR beta chains were counted across the 650 to 700 repertoires, and roughly 11 million of these chains were shared by at least two donors. Raw reads were error-corrected and collapsed into unique sequences with a nearest-neighbor algorithm that merged closely related sequences to remove PCR and sequencing errors. To assign V, D and J gene segments, CDR3 sequences were aligned to IMGT reference sequences. For a sequence to be retained, a match of at least six nucleotides was required to both a V gene segment and a J gene segment. Rearrangements were classified as productive when the CDR3 lacked stop codons and remained in frame with V and J, and all other rearrangements were classified as non-productive. CDR3 was defined according to IMGT convention as the region running from the second conserved V-encoded cysteine to the conserved J-encoded phenylalanine. The earlier analysis of some 550 of the donors excluded any sequence lacking an unambiguous match to a single V gene segment. An earlier analysis of a few hundred of the donors called V segments functional above 56.7% productive rearrangements and segregating when the between-donor standard deviation exceeded 5%. To diagnose cytomegalovirus status from the catalog of TCR beta chain sequences, a statistical classification framework was built. A later analysis assigned V and J genes by comparing TCR nucleotide sequences with IMGT/GENE-DB human TR gene sequences. In a later analysis, CDR3 sequences and most-parsimonious VDJ recombination scenarios were assigned using the TCRdist pipeline. In a later analysis, each TCR beta chain was defined by its CDR3 amino acid sequence together with its V-gene family, and reads lacking a unique V-gene family were excluded. A later analysis removed 592 highly shared, low-generation-probability nucleotide sequences to deal with suspected cross-contamination and a sequencing artifact. A later analysis calculated a clonal expansion index for each public chain from normalized within-repertoire ranks of inferred template counts. In a later analysis, generation probabilities were computed using a VDJ recombination model fitted to out-of-frame rearrangements, and the results were checked against IGoR. A later analysis scored TCR-TCR, TCR-HLA and TCR-CMV co-occurrence with hypergeometric tests, applying a repertoire-size bias correction to TCR pairs. To estimate false discovery rates, a later analysis permuted the HLA or CMV assignments 20 times. In a later analysis, co-occurring TCRs were grouped using DBSCAN, and TCRdist sequence similarity was added for clustering within HLA-allele-positive subsets. Repertoires with fewer than 30,000 or more than 120,000 public chains, plus five repertoires with anomalous nucleotide sharing, were excluded from co-occurrence clustering. The table comes from immuneACCESS by way of TCRdb, which keeps in-frame sequences with V and J called. Part of the clones is missing from these tables; in studies checked, under half for an unresolved V gene and the rest for unknown reasons. The DNA gave D and trimming, while V, J and clone size come from that table. The sample table holds 200,000 to 250,000 clones, of which approximately 90% were seen once. Over 0.95% of the sample is held by the ten biggest clonotypes.

Findings and caveats that apply to the study as a whole: In a later analysis, HLA-associated TCR beta chains were found to be more clonally expanded and to have lower generation probabilities than equally common non-associated chains. Broadly in line with IMGT annotations, most TCR beta V segments showed up in productive rearrangements about 87% or about 30% of the time in an earlier analysis of under 700 of the donors. Most TCR sequences were observed very rarely across donors, whereas some public TCRs were present in many individuals. A cluster of highly shared sequence variants was judged likely to represent a technical artifact of the sequencing pipeline. Compared with the roughly 600-donor mean, donors in an Asian-associated ancestry cluster had fewer N-insertions in productive TCRs, according to a later genetic analysis. At a false discovery rate of 0.05, a later analysis linked some 17,000 TCR beta sequences to specific HLA alleles. Strong co-occurrence of HLA alleles, especially DR and DQ, made assigning TCR associations to individual alleles difficult. A further reported finding was that TCR beta sequences accurately predicted the HLA-A and HLA-B alleles for most subjects in the first cohort. This cohort had only TCR beta chains sequenced, and the lack of alpha or paired-chain data limited which features could be detected. In vitro tests confirmed that a few of the cytomegalovirus-associated TCR beta chains recognize cytomegalovirus antigens. V-gene and J-gene trimming of TCR beta chains was associated with a missense DCLRE1C variant in a later genetic analysis, and the association was replicated in an independent cohort. Cytomegalovirus status was reported to be diagnosed by the classifier with high specificity and sensitivity in both the original and validation cohorts. The study gave a list of about 150 TCR beta chains associated with cytomegalovirus. Some IMGT-functional V segments, including TRBV6-2 and TRBV6-3, could not be told apart with the 87-base-pair reads, so those segments were excluded. Immune exposure information for the cohort was limited to CMV serostatus. Correlated functional status among segregating V segments might be attributable to linkage disequilibrium, but an unknown experimental factor could not be ruled out. According to the authors, the approach could potentially be generalized to other disease states and immunological phenotypes. Several of the top co-occurrence clusters appeared to be linked to parvovirus B19, influenza, CMV and Epstein-Barr virus, according to a later analysis. Because counts were too low, fewer than 20 rarely observed V segments, including chromosome 9 orphons, were excluded from the earlier analysis of 587 of the donors. Because HLA typing was missing for some donors at each locus, association tests included only the typed subset. Presence/absence analyses assumed roughly uniform sequencing depth across donors, an assumption that may not hold. In a later analysis, the rate of TCR association differed among HLA loci, with DRB1 alleles having the most associated TCRs and HLA-C alleles having the fewest. A later analysis found that most CMV-associated TCR beta chains appeared HLA-restricted, with HLA associations seemingly driven largely by CMV exposure.

Sequenced sample: PBMCs. This receptor was taken from a woman aged 18-29 years in good health and CMV-seronegative. The chain links TRBV27 with TRBJ2-7; 8 central nucleotides agree with TRBD1. The CDR3 amino acid sequence is: CASSLTGAAYEQYF. The DNA sequence follows: TGTGCCAGCTCCTTGACAGGGGCAGCCTACGAGCAGTACTTC.